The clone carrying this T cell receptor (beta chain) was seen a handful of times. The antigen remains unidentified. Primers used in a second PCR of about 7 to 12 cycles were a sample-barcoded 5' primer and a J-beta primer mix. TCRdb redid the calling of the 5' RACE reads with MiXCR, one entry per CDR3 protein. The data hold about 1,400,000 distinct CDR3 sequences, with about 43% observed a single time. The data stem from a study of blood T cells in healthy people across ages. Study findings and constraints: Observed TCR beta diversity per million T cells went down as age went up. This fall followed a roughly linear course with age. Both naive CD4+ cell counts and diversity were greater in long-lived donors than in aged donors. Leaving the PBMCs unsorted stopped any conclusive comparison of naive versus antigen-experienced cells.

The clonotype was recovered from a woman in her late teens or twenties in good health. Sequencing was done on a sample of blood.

The DNA for the CDR3 is TGTGCCAGCAGTTTAAGTCGGGGGGGCGGGGAGACCCAGTACTTC. Translation: CASSLSRGGGETQYF. V gene TRBV12-3 or TRBV12-4 combines with J gene TRBJ2-5; 8 positions agree with TRBD2. The junction had 7 bases not matched to a gene; V was cut back by 2 bases and J by 5 bases. The CDR3 covers 15 residues.